The 13 T cell receptor beta chains in this list originate from one sample, sequenced in a study of STAT5B mutations in CD4+ large granular lymphocyte leukemia. The method was immunoSEQ multiplex PCR; TCRdb's version includes in-frame clones alone and lacks a portion of them. Among some 8,800 clones listed, approximately 83% were seen once. Source material: PBMCs. The receptors were gathered from a man aged 55 to 70 with CD4+ T-cell large granular lymphocyte leukemia.

The genes are TRBV29-1 and TRBJ2-1, with 9 bases lining up with TRBD2. The length of the CDR3 is 14 residues. Trimming at V came to 0 bases and at J to 13 bases, leaving 10 bases not matched to a gene. Germline V gives CDR1 SQVTM, CDR2 ANQGSEA. CDR3 sequence (DNA): TGCAGCGTTGAAGATCCAGGCCTAGCGGGAACCCAGTTCTTC. It specifies CSVEDPGLAGTQFF.

The chain couples TRBV10-3 to TRBJ1-2; 7 nucleotides match TRBD1. Germline V gene lookup returns CDR1 ENHRY and CDR2 SYGVKD. V shed 4 bases, J shed 4 bases, and the junction held 9 bases outside the gene matches. This CDR3 is 15 amino acids long. The DNA of the CDR3 is TGTGCCATCAGTGGAGGACAGGTGTCAGTCTATGGCTACACCTTC. Amino acids: CAISGGQVSVYGYTF.

The chain links TRBV7-2 to TRBJ2-7, with a possible D match to TRBD2 (6 bases). The germline V gene encodes CDR1 SGHTA and CDR2 FQGNSA. Deletions cut 4 bases from V and 3 bases from J, with 16 bases between. The CDR3 sequence is 15 residues long. CDR3 in amino acids: CASSSRPGLFYEQYF. The CDR3 nucleotides are TGTGCCAGCAGCTCACGACCGGGACTCTTCTACGAGCAGTACTTC.

The CDR3 DNA reads TGTGCCAGCAGCCGGGGAGGGAGTACAGTCGAGCAGTACTTC. This codes for CASSRGGSTVEQYF. The V gene is TRBV14, the J gene TRBJ2-7, with 7 bases aligning to TRBD2. The J segment lost 6 bases and the V segment lost 4 bases, leaving 9 bases of the junction unmatched. This CDR3 has 14 amino acids. Germline loops: CDR1 SGHDN, CDR2 FVKESK.

The chain links TRBV18 to TRBJ2-7; no firm D call. The germline V and J ends were trimmed by 2 bases and 0 bases, with 5 bases remaining between them. Germline assignment: CDR1 KGHSH and CDR2 LQKENI. This CDR3 contains 13 residues. The CDR3 is CASSPSSSYEQYF. The CDR3, as DNA: TGTGCCAGCTCACCATCCAGCTCCTACGAGCAGTACTTC.

The rearrangement uses TRBV6-5 and TRBJ2-5, with 9 bases identical to TRBD2. The ends lost 6 bases at V and 5 bases at J; junction bases unmatched: 7. The V gene's germline CDR1 is MNHEY and CDR2 SVGAGI. The CDR3 has 14 amino acids. The CDR3 DNA follows: TGTGCCAGCAGGAGTAGCGGGAGCGGGGAGACCCAGTACTTC. Amino acids: CASRSSGSGETQYF.

J is TRBJ2-3 and V is TRBV5-1; TRBD2 matches at 9 bases. Germline lookup yields CDR1 SGHRS and CDR2 YFSETQ. Germline trimming cut 0 bases from V and 2 bases from J; bases unmatched to any gene: 16. The CDR3 length is 20 residues. The CDR3, as DNA: TGCGCCAGCAGCTTGGATTTAGGACTAGCGTCACTCTCAGACACAGATACGCAGTATTTT. Its protein product is CASSLDLGLASLSDTDTQYF.

The chain carries TRBV5-1 and TRBJ2-7; a possible D gene is TRBD1 (6 bases). The CDR3 length is 15 residues. V lost 4 bases and J 0 bases, leaving 14 bases between the germline ends. Germline CDR1 is SGHRS and CDR2 is YFSETQ. CDR3 amino acids: CASSTMDSTSYEQYF. The CDR3 DNA sequence: TGCGCCAGCAGCACGATGGACAGTACCTCCTACGAGCAGTACTTC.

This sequence joins TRBV28 and TRBJ2-3; D ambiguous. Trimming cost V 7 bases and J 3 bases, with 8 bases left between them. Germline V gene sequence: CDR1 MDHEN, CDR2 SYDVKM. This CDR3 region has 12 residues. The CDR3 here is CASKIGTDTQYF. The CDR3 nucleotides read TGTGCCAGCAAGATCGGGACAGATACGCAGTATTTT.

The J gene is TRBJ2-7, the V gene TRBV28, with TRBD2 identical over 7 bases. Germline V gene data show CDR1 as MDHEN and CDR2 as SYDVKM. The CDR3 length is 13 residues. J lost 2 bases, V lost 10 bases, and 8 bases had no gene match. The CDR3 region is CATDWGGTYEQYF. As DNA, the CDR3 is TGTGCCACCGATTGGGGGGGGACCTACGAGCAGTACTTC.

The rearrangement links TRBV14 to TRBJ2-2; perhaps TRBD2 as D (6 bases). From germline, CDR1 is SGHDN and CDR2 FVKESK. The CDR3 is 16 amino acids. The V end was cut by 2 bases, the J end by 6 bases, with 16 bases between. The CDR3 DNA sequence: TGTGCCAGCAGCCAAACAGGCGGGACCGCGGCCGGGGAGCTGTTTTTT. Its translation is CASSQTGGTAAGELFF.

The chain couples TRBV7-8 to TRBJ2-1; D is undetermined. The germline gives CDR1 SGHVS, CDR2 FQNEAQ. The CDR3 loop spans 12 amino acids. Trimming cost V 5 bases and J 1 base, with 3 bases left between them. CDR3 sequence (DNA): TGTGCCAGCAGCCGGTCCTACAATGAGCAGTTCTTC. This translates into CASSRSYNEQFF.

This chain joins TRBV19 and TRBJ2-2, with D unresolved. This CDR3 comprises 13 residues. The germline V and J ends were trimmed by 7 bases and 2 bases, with 8 bases remaining between them. Looked up from germline, CDR1 is LNHDA and CDR2 is SQIVND (reference sequence). The CDR3 DNA is TGTGCCAGTATCCGGCGAAACACCGGGGAGCTGTTTTTT. This gives the protein CASIRRNTGELFF.